These 26 T cell receptor beta chains share one sample of origin, sequenced in a study of blood T cells in healthy people across ages. Together with a sample-barcoded 5' primer, a J-beta primer mix was included in a second PCR lasting roughly 7 to 11 cycles. Using its own MiXCR run on the 5' RACE reads, TCRdb lists one record per CDR3 protein. The sample includes 800,000 to 1,000,000 distinct CDR3 sequences, 48% of them seen just once. What was sequenced was blood. The receptors derive from a young man in good health.

This chain joins TRBV20-1 and TRBJ2-5; 7 bases agree with TRBD2. Germline V lookup: CDR1 DFQATT, CDR2 SNEGSKA (reference sequence). The V and J ends lost 7 bases and 4 bases, in that order; junction bases with no gene match: 9. The CDR3 extends over 13 amino acids. CDR3 sequence: CSGCRLARETQYF. DNA for the CDR3: TGCAGTGGTTGCCGACTAGCTCGAGAGACCCAGTACTTC.

This clonotype was seen only a few times. The CDR3 loop is CASSGQGAQGARTQYF. The CDR3, as DNA: TGTGCCAGCAGTGGACAGGGCGCTCAGGGGGCCAGGACCCAGTACTTC. The chain links TRBV7-2 to TRBJ2-7; 8 bases are shared with TRBD1. The DNA end favors TRBJ2-5, so the J call may be wrong. The CDR3 totals 16 residues. Germline loops: CDR1 SGHTA, CDR2 FQGNSA.

The chain carries TRBV6-5 and TRBJ2-1, with 10 bases lining up with TRBD2. V was clipped by 2 bases and J by 7 bases; unmatched bases: 8. Germline V gives CDR1 MNHEY, CDR2 SVGAGI. CDR3 length: 16 residues. Here the CDR3 DNA reads TGTGCCAGCAGTTACCGGGCTAGCGGGGGCCGGAATGAGCAGTTCTTC. Its translation: CASSYRASGGRNEQFF.

V and J are TRBV4-1 and TRBJ2-3, with 8 bases identical to TRBD2. From germline, CDR1 is MGHRA and CDR2 YSYEKL. V gave up 5 bases and J gave up 6 bases; unmatched junction bases: 13. CDR3 length equals 16 residues. For the CDR3, the DNA is TGCGCCAGCAGCGCGGGAGGCAGGGGATCATCCGATACGCAGTATTTT. This encodes CASSAGGRGSSDTQYF.

J is TRBJ2-5 and V is TRBV6-1; TRBD1 is a possible D gene (6 bases). V was trimmed by 0 bases and J by 5 bases, leaving 13 bases between them. The CDR3 runs 15 residues. The germline V gene encodes CDR1 MNHNS and CDR2 SASEGT. Here the CDR3 DNA reads TGTGCCAGCAGTGAAGCCCAGGGGTTAGGTGAGACCCAGTACTTC. Protein sequence: CASSEAQGLGETQYF.

This chain links TRBV20-1 with TRBJ2-3, with 7 nucleotides matching TRBD2. The germline CDR1 and CDR2 sequences are DFQATT and SNEGSKA (reference sequence). This CDR3 is 14 amino acids long. With 2 bases clipped from V and 6 bases from J, the junction kept 8 bases outside the gene matches. DNA of the CDR3: TGCAGTGCTAGAACCCGGCGGGGGTTGGATACGCAGTATTTT. Protein: CSARTRRGLDTQYF.

J is TRBJ1-5 and V is TRBV4-2; no clear D. CDR1 and CDR2 (germline): LGHNA, YNFKEQ. Trimming took 0 bases from V and 5 from J, leaving 11 bases between them. CDR3 length: 15 residues. CDR3 bases: TGTGCCAGCAGCCAAGATCTCCCGGCTTATCAGCCCCAGCATTTT. Translation: CASSQDLPAYQPQHF.

Note on this clonotype: Possible read error: a much larger clone is one base away. The chain combines TRBV2 with TRBJ2-5; D call uncertain. Trimming cost V 7 bases and J 4 bases, with 7 bases left between them. The CDR3 runs to 11 residues. Germline values: CDR1 SNHLY, CDR2 FYNNEI. The CDR3 spells CASIVRETQYF. CDR3 in DNA: TGTGCCAGCATTGTACGAGAGACCCAGTACTTC.

In this sample, this clonotype turned up a few times. The chain links TRBV28 to TRBJ2-7, with D maybe TRBD1 (5 bases). Germline V CDR1 and CDR2: MDHEN, SYDVKM. V dropped 5 bases and J dropped 0 bases, with 11 bases sitting between them. The CDR3 has 14 amino acids. CDR3 region: CASSPPQGSYEQYF. CDR3 DNA sequence: TGTGCCAGCAGTCCACCTCAGGGCTCCTACGAGCAGTACTTC.

The chain joins TRBV3-1 to TRBJ2-2, with D perhaps matching TRBD2 (5 bases). The CDR3 is made up of 15 amino acids. Germline lookup yields CDR1 LGHDT and CDR2 YNNKEL (reference sequence). Trimming shortened V by 2 bases and J by 4 bases, and 11 bases separated the two germline ends. The CDR3, as DNA: TGTGCCAGCAGCCAAACGGGGAAGTTCACCGGGGAGCTGTTTTTT. Protein: CASSQTGKFTGELFF.

This chain joins TRBV20-1 and TRBJ2-5, with 8 bases fitting TRBD1. The CDR3 is 11 amino acids. The V gene's germline CDR1 is DFQATT and CDR2 SNEGSKA (reference sequence). The CDR3 spells CNARQGETQYF. CDR3 nucleotides: TGCAATGCACGACAGGGGGAGACCCAGTACTTC.

The chain employs TRBV20-1 and TRBJ2-1, with TRBD1 identical over 8 bases. Germline lookup yields CDR1 DFQATT and CDR2 SNEGSKA (reference sequence). Germline trimming cut 5 bases from V and 6 bases from J; bases unmatched to any gene: 9. The CDR3 is made up of 14 amino acids. Written as DNA, the CDR3 is TGCAGTGCTGGTCCGGGACAGGATGTCAATGAGCAGTTCTTC. Translating gives CSAGPGQDVNEQFF.

The chain uses TRBV6-2 or TRBV6-3 and TRBJ1-5; 8 bases are a match to TRBD1. TRBJ2-3 matches the DNA end more closely, so the J call is doubtful. Germline V gives CDR1 MNHEY, CDR2 SVGEGT. This CDR3 has 16 amino acids. This CDR3 is CASSYSTGVTTQPQYF. CDR3 in DNA: TGTGCCAGCAGTTACTCGACAGGGGTAACCACTCAGCCCCAGTATTTT.

This clonotype was detected only a few times. The chain couples TRBV7-3 to TRBJ2-1; the match to TRBD1 covers 8 bases. The DNA matches TRBJ2-7 better at its end, which makes the J call doubtful. The CDR3 extends over 15 amino acids. CDR1 and CDR2 from the germline V gene are SGHTA and FQGTGA. The CDR3 bases are TGTGCCAGCAGCCAGGGGGCTAACTCCTACAATGAGCAGTACTTC. Residues: CASSQGANSYNEQYF.

J is TRBJ2-5 and V is TRBV7-8; possible D gene TRBD2, 6 bases. Per the germline V gene, CDR1 is SGHVS and CDR2 is FQNEAQ. The ends were cut back, 7 bases at V and 0 bases at J, with 12 bases in the middle. This CDR3 has 14 residues. The DNA of the CDR3 is TGTGCCAGCACCCGGACTACCTACCAAGAGACCCAGTACTTC. Encoded protein: CASTRTTYQETQYF.

This clonotype has a count of ten or more. A junction end diverges from the germline sequence, so it may reflect a read error. The J gene is TRBJ2-7, the V gene TRBV5-1, with 9 bases lining up with TRBD1. Germline V gene sequence: CDR1 SGHRS, CDR2 YFSETQ. This CDR3 has 14 residues. CDR3 in amino acids: CASSSGTGNYEQYF. The CDR3 nucleotides are TGTGCCAGCAGCTCCGGGACAGGGAACTACGAGCAGTACTTC.

With respect to this clonotype: Just one base apart from a much larger clone, this may be a read error. V gene TRBV20-1 combines with J gene TRBJ1-6; a weak D match, TRBD1 (6 bases). This CDR3 comprises 14 residues. From germline, CDR1 is DFQATT and CDR2 SNEGSKA (reference sequence). The CDR3 coding sequence is TGCAGCCCGACGGGGGGGCTTGTTAATTCACCCCTCCACTTT. It is translated as CSPTGGLVNSPLHF.

On this clonotype: A much larger clone differs by one base, so this may be a read error. The chain carries TRBV15 and TRBJ2-5, with TRBD2 identical over 9 bases. Germline lookup yields CDR1 LNHNV and CDR2 YYDKDF (reference sequence). V gave up 1 base and J gave up 11 bases; unmatched junction bases: 14. CDR3 length equals 16 residues. CDR3 nucleotides: TGTGCCACCAGCAGAGTTCCGACTAGCGGCCGTAATGAGCAGTACTTC. Its protein is CATSRVPTSGRNEQYF.

This clonotype was recorded a few times. The CDR3 is CASSTAGGNNEQFF. The DNA of the CDR3 is TGTGCCAGCAGCACTGCGGGGGGAAACAATGAGCAGTTCTTC. The rearrangement uses TRBV21-1 and TRBJ2-1; the table assigns TRBD2, which was not confirmed against the DNA. TRBV21-1 is listed as a pseudogene. The CDR3 extends over 14 amino acids.

The sample holds a few counts of this clonotype. The chain carries TRBV7-8 and TRBJ2-1; D perhaps matches TRBD1 (5 bases). Germline V gives CDR1 SGHVS, CDR2 FQNEAQ. V was trimmed by 4 bases and J by 3 bases, leaving 16 bases between them. The CDR3 totals 16 residues. CDR3 DNA sequence: TGTGCCAGCAGCTCCGACGTATGGGGCCTCTACAATGAGCAGTTCTTC. Translating gives CASSSDVWGLYNEQFF.

This clonotype has a handful of counts. The rearrangement joins TRBV28 to TRBJ2-7, with TRBD1 identical over 7 bases. The germline V gene has CDR1 MDHEN and CDR2 SYDVKM. This CDR3 has 13 amino acids. V was clipped by 5 bases and J by 6 bases; unmatched bases: 7. The chain's CDR3 is CASSPLQGIEQYF. In DNA, the CDR3 is TGTGCCAGCAGTCCGTTACAGGGGATCGAGCAGTACTTC.

This clonotype was observed at least ten times. The rearrangement uses TRBV12-3 or TRBV12-4 and TRBJ1-1, with D uncertain. This CDR3 region has 13 residues. Between the trimmed V and J ends, which lost 8 bases and 2 bases, there was a span of 12 bases. The CDR3 loop reads CASSLGENTEAFF. The CDR3 DNA is TGTGCCAGCTCCCTTGGGGAAAACACTGAAGCTTTCTTT.

The chain uses TRBV7-9 and TRBJ1-4; the match to TRBD1 covers 8 bases. CDR3 length equals 16 residues. V was clipped by 5 bases and J by 0 bases; unmatched bases: 5. CDR1 is SEHNR and CDR2 is FQNEAQ in the germline V gene (reference sequence). The CDR3 region has the DNA TGTGCCAGCAGCCGAGGGACAGGTGCAACTAATGAAAAACTGTTTTTT. Translating gives CASSRGTGATNEKLFF.

This clonotype was seen more than once but under ten times. This rearrangement joins TRBV6-2 or TRBV6-3 to TRBJ2-5, with 9 nucleotides matching TRBD2. From germline, CDR1 is MNHEY and CDR2 SVGEGT. V lost 2 bases and J lost 2; bases outside the gene matches: 6. The length of the CDR3 is 16 residues. CDR3 nucleotides: TGTGCCAGCAGTTACGCGATAGCGGGAGTTCAAGAGACCCAGTACTTC. Its protein product is CASSYAIAGVQETQYF.

The chain couples TRBV10-3 to TRBJ2-4, with no clear D. The J call may be faulty, since TRBJ2-5 better matches the DNA end. Germline V CDR1 and CDR2: ENHRY, SYGVKD. The CDR3 spans 12 residues. The CDR3 sequence: CAISAQQETQYF. CDR3 DNA sequence: TGTGCCATCAGTGCTCAGCAAGAGACCCAGTACTTC.

The V and J genes are TRBV7-8 and TRBJ2-4, with D unresolved. The J call may be incorrect, as the DNA end agrees better with TRBJ2-7. The V gene's germline CDR1 is SGHVS and CDR2 FQNEAQ. This CDR3 is 14 amino acids long. In DNA, the CDR3 is TGTGCCAGCAGCTTAGGGGGTTCTTCAGGCGAGCAGTACTTC. Protein: CASSLGGSSGEQYF.